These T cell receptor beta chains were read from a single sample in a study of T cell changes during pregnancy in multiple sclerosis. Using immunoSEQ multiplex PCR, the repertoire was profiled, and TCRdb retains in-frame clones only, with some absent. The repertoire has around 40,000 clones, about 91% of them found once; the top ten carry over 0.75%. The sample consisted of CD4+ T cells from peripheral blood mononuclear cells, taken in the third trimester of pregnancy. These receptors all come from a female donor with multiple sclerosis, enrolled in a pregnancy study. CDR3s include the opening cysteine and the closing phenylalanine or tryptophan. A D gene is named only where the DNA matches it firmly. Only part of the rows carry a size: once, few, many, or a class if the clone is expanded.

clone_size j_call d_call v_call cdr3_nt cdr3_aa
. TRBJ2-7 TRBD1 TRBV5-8 TGTGCCAGCTGGAGACAGGGTTCCCACGAGCAGTACTTC CASWRQGSHEQYF
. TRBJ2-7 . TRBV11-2 TGTGCCAGCAGCCTCAGACAGGCCAGCTTAAAAGGCTCCTACGAGCAGTACTTC CASSLRQASLKGSYEQYF
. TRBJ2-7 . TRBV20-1 TGCAGTGCGGACAGCTCCTACGAGCAGTACTTC CSADSSYEQYF
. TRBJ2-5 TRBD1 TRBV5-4 TGTGCCAGCAGCTCGCTGGACAGGCTAACGTACTTC CASSSLDRLTYF
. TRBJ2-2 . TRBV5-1 TGCGCCAGCAGCTTGAGGCAGGGGAACACCGGGGAGCTGTTTTTT CASSLRQGNTGELFF
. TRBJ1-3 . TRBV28 TGTGCCAGCAGTTTAATGTTCGGACTGCGAAACACCATATATTTT CASSLMFGLRNTIYF
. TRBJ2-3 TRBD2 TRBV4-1 TGCGCCAGCAGCCAAGAGGCCGGGACTAGCGGGAGGGCCTATTTTGATACGCAGTATTTT CASSQEAGTSGRAYFDTQYF
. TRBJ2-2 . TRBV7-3 TGTGCCAGCAGCTTATTTCCCTCCTCCGGGGAGCTGTTTTTT CASSLFPSSGELFF
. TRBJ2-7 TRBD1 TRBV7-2 TGTGCCAGCAGCTTACAGGTCGGACAGGGGGACTACGAGCAGTACTTC CASSLQVGQGDYEQYF
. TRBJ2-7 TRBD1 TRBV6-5 TGTGCCAGCAGTTCACCGAGGGACAGAAGTTCCTACGAGCAGTACTTC CASSSPRDRSSYEQYF
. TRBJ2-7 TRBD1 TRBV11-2 TGTGCCAGCAGCTTGGGTACAGGGGGCCGCGAGCAGTACTTC CASSLGTGGREQYF
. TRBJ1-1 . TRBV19 TGTGCCAGTAGACTGGCGGCTGAAGCTTTCTTT CASRLAAEAFF
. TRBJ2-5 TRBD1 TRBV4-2 TGTGCCAGCAGTCGAACAGGGGGAGAGACCCAGTACTTC CASSRTGGETQYF
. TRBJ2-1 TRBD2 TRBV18 TGTGCCAGCTCACCACCTAGCGGGTCCAAATACAATGAGCAGTTCTTC CASSPPSGSKYNEQFF
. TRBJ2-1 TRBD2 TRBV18 TGTGCCAGCTCACCTCGTAGCGGGAGGGCGAGGAATGAGCAGTTCTTC CASSPRSGRARNEQFF
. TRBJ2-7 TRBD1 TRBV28 TGTGCCAGCAGTTCGCCGCCGGGACAGGGAACCTACGAGCAGTACTTC CASSSPPGQGTYEQYF
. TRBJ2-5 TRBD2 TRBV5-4 TGTGCCAGCAGCCATCGACTAGCGGGAGAAGAGACCCAGTACTTC CASSHRLAGEETQYF
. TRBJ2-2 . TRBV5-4 TGTGCCAGCAGCTTGGGACTGGAAAACACCGGGGAGCTGTTTTTT CASSLGLENTGELFF
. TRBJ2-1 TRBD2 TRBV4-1 TGCGCCAGCAGCCAAGTGAAGCGGGAGGGTTACAATGAGCAGTTCTTC CASSQVKREGYNEQFF
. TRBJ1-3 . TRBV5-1 TGCGCCAGCAGCTTGGGACACTCTGGAAACACCATATATTTT CASSLGHSGNTIYF
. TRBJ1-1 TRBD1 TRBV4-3 TGCGCCAGCAGCCCCTACGGACAGGGGGCCATGAACACTGAAGCTTTCTTT CASSPYGQGAMNTEAFF
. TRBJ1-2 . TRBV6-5 TGTGCCAGCATTTCTAGTGGAGCCAGGGATGGCTACACCTTC CASISSGARDGYTF
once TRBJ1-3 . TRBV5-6 TGTGCCAGCAGCTTGGGCGCTGGAAACACCATATATTTT CASSLGAGNTIYF
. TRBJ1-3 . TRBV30 TGTGCCTATTGCAGGGACTCTGGAAACACCATATATTTT CAYCRDSGNTIYF